The clone carrying this TCR beta chain was observed at least ten times. No antigen is known for it. Division of CD4+ cells produced a CD45RA+ naive subset and a CD45RA-negative memory subset. The record originates from a study of shared clonotypes between healthy human individuals. Points from the study as a whole: Shared clonotypes across all four donors exceeded non-shared ones in generation probability.

Profiled with immunoSEQ multiplex PCR; TCRdb holds only in-frame clones, not every one. Of 1.6 million or so clones listed, around 97% were seen once; the top ten hold about 1.2%. The clonotype originates from a man aged 25 to 45 in good health. The sample was naive CD4+ T cells sorted from blood. Described subset: CD45RA+ positively selected.

The CDR3 region has the DNA TGCGCCAGCAGCCAAGATTGGGCCGGGGAGCTGTTTTTT. Translated, it gives CASSQDWAGELFF. The genes are TRBV4-3 and TRBJ2-2; D remains ambiguous. There are 13 residues in the CDR3. Trimming pared 0 bases from V and 6 bases from J, leaving 5 bases between. Germline CDR1 and CDR2: LGHNA and YSLEER.